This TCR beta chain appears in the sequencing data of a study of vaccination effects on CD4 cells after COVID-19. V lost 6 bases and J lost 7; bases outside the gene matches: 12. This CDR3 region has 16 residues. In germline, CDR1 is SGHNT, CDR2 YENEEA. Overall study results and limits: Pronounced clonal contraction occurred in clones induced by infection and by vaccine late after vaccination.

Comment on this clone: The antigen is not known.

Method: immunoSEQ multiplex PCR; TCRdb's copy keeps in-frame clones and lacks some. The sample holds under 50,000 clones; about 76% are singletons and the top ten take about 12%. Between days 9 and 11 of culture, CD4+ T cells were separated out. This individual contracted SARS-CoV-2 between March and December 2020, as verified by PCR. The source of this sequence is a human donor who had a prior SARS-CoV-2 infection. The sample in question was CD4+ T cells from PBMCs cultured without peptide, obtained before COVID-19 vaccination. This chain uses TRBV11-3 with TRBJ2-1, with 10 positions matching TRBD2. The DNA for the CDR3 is TGTGCCAGCAGGCCTAGCGGGAGACTAACTATTAATGAGCAGTTCTTC. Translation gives CASRPSGRLTINEQFF.